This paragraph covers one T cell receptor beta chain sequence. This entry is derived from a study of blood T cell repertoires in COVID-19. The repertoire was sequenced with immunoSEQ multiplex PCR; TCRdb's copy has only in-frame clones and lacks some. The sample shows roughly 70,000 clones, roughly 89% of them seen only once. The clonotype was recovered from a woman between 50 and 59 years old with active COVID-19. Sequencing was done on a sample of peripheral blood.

DNA for the CDR3: TGTGCCTGGAGTCCCCATTGGGCTAGCGGCCATAACGGGGATGAGCAGTTCTTC. As protein: CAWSPHWASGHNGDEQFF. This chain connects TRBV30 to TRBJ2-1; 7 bases are a match to TRBD2. The CDR3 runs to 18 residues. Germline loops: CDR1 GTSNPN, CDR2 SVGIG (reference sequence). V lost 2 bases, J lost 8 bases, and 21 bases stayed unmatched. The variable domain in full, completed from reference TRBV30 and TRBJ2-1, reads SQTIHQWPATLVQPVGSPLSLECTVEGTSNPNLYWYRQAAGRGLQLLFYSVGIGQISSEVPQNLSASRPQDRQFILSSKKLLLSDSGFYLCAWSPHWASGHNGDEQFFGPGTRLTVL.